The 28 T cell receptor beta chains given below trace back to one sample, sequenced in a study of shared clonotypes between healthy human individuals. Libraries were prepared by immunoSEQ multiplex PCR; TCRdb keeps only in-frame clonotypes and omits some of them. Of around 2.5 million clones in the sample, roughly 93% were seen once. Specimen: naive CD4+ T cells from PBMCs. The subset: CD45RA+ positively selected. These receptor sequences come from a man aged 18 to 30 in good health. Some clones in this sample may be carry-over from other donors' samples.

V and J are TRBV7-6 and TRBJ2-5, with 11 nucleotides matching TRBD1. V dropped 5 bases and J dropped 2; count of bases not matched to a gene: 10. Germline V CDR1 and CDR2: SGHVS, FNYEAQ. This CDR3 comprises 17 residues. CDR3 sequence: CASSRGQGERKQETQYF. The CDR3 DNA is TGTGCCAGCAGCCGGGGACAGGGGGAAAGAAAGCAAGAGACCCAGTACTTC.

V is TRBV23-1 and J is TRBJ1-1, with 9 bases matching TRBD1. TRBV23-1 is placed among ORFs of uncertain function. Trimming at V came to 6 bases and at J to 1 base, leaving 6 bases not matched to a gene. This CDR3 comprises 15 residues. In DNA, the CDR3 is TGCGCCAGCAGCCTAAGGGGACAGGGGAACACTGAAGCTTTCTTT. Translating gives CASSLRGQGNTEAFF.

The DNA for the CDR3 is TGTGCCAGCAGTGAAGCAGGCCTAGCTGAGTTCTTC. Its protein is CASSEAGLAEFF. This chain uses TRBV25-1 with TRBJ2-1; weak D call: TRBD2 (5 bases). The germline V gene has CDR1 MGHDK and CDR2 SYGVNS. With 2 bases removed from V and 14 bases from J, the gap between germline ends came to 13 bases. CDR3 length: 12 residues.

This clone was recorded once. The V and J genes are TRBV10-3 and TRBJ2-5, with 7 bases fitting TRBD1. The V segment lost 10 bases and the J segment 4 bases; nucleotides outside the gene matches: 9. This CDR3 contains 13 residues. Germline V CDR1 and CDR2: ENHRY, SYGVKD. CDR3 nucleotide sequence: TGTGCCACCAACAGGGGCCCCCGAGAGACCCAGTACTTC. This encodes CATNRGPRETQYF.

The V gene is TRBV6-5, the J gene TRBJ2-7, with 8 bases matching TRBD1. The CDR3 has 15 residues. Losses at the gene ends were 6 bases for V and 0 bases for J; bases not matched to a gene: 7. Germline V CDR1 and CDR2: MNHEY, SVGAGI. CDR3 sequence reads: CASSRTGRSSYEQYF. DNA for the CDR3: TGTGCCAGCAGCCGGACAGGGAGGAGCTCCTACGAGCAGTACTTC.

CDR3 bases: TGTGCCAGCAGCTTGATGGGACAGGGGGCCACCGGGGAGCTGTTTTTT. It encodes CASSLMGQGATGELFF. V usage is TRBV7-6 and J usage is TRBJ2-2; 12 bases match TRBD1. The germline V gene has CDR1 SGHVS and CDR2 FNYEAQ. The length of the CDR3 is 16 residues. V trimming: 3 bases; J trimming: 4 bases; junction bases outside the gene matches: 3.

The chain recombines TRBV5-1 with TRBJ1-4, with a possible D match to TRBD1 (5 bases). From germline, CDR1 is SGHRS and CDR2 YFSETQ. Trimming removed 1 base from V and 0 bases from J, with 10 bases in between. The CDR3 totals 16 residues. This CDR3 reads CASSLPDTATNEKLFF. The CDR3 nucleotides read TGCGCCAGCAGCTTGCCGGACACCGCAACTAATGAAAAACTGTTTTTT.

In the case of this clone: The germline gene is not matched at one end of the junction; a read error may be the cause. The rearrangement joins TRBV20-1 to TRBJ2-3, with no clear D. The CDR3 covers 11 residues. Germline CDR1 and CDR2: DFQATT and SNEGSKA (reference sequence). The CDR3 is CSARDTATQYF. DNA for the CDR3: TGCAGTGCTAGAGATACAGCTACGCAGTATTTT.

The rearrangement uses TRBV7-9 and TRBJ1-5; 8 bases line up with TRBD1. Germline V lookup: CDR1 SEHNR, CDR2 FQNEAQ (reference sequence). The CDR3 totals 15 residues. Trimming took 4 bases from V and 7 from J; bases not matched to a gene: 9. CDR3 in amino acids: CASSSAQGALQPQHF. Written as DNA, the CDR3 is TGTGCCAGCAGCTCCGCTCAGGGGGCATTACAGCCCCAGCATTTT.

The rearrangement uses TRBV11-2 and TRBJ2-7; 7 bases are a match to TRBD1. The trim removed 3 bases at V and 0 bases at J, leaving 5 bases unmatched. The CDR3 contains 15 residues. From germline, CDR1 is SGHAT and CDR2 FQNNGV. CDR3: CASSFQPGGSYEQYF. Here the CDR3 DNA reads TGTGCCAGCAGCTTTCAGCCAGGGGGCTCCTACGAGCAGTACTTC.

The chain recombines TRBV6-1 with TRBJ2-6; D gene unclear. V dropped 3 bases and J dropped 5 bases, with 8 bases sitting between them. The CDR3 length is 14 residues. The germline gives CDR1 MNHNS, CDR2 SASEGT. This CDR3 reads CASSDDPRANVLTF. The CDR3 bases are TGTGCCAGCAGTGATGACCCTAGGGCCAACGTCCTGACTTTC.

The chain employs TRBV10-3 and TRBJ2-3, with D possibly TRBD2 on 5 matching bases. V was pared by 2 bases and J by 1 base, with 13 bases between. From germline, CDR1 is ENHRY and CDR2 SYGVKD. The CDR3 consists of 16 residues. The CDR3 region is CAISEGIAGGTDTQYF. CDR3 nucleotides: TGTGCCATCAGTGAGGGGATAGCCGGGGGCACAGATACGCAGTATTTT.

The CDR3 region is CASKRQGTNTGELFF. In DNA, the CDR3 is TGTGCCAGCAAAAGACAGGGAACGAACACCGGGGAGCTGTTTTTT. This rearrangement joins TRBV27 to TRBJ2-2; 7 bases are shared with TRBD1. Germline-derived CDR1 and CDR2 are MNHEY and SMNVEV (reference sequence). Germline trimming cut 7 bases from V and 0 bases from J; bases unmatched to any gene: 5. The CDR3 loop spans 15 amino acids.

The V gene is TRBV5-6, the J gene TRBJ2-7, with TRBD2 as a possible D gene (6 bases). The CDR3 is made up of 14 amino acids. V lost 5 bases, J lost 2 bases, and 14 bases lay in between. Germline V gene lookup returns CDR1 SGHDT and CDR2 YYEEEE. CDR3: CASSYTGGAYEQYF. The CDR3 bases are TGTGCCAGCAGTTATACCGGCGGGGCCTACGAGCAGTACTTC.

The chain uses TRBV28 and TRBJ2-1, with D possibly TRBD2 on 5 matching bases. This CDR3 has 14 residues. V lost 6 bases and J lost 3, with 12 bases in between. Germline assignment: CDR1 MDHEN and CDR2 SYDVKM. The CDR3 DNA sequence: TGTGCCAGCAGCCCCGGAGGAAACTACAATGAGCAGTTCTTC. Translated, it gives CASSPGGNYNEQFF.

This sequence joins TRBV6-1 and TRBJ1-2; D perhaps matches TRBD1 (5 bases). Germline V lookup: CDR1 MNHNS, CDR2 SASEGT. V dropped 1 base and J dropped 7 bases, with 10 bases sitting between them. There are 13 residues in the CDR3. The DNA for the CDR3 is TGTGCCAGCAGTGAAGGGGGCGAGCGTGGCTACACCTTC. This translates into CASSEGGERGYTF.

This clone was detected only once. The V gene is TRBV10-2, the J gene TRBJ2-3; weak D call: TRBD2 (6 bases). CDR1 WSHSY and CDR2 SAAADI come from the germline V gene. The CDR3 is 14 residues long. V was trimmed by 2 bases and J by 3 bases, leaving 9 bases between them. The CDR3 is CASSEIGGTDTQYF. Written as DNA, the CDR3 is TGCGCCAGCAGTGAGATTGGGGGGACAGATACGCAGTATTTT.

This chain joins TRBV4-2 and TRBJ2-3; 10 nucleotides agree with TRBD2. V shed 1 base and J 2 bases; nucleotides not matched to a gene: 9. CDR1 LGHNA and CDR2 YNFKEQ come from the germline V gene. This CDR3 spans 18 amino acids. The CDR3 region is CASSQVAILAGTTDTQYF. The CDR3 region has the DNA TGTGCCAGCAGCCAAGTGGCCATACTAGCGGGAACCACAGATACGCAGTATTTT.

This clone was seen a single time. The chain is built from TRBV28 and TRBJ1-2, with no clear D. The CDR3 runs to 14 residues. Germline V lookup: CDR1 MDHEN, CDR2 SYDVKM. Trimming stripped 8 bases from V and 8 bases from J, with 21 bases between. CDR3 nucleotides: TGTGCCAGCCAATCCCCGGGCCTGGCGGACGGCTACACCTTC. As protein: CASQSPGLADGYTF.

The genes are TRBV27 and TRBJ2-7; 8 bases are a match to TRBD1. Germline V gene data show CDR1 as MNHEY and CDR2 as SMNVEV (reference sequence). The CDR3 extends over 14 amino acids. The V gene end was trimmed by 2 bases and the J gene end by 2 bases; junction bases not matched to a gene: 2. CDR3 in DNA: TGTGCCAGCAGTTTAACAGGGGGAGCCTACGAGCAGTACTTC. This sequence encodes CASSLTGGAYEQYF.

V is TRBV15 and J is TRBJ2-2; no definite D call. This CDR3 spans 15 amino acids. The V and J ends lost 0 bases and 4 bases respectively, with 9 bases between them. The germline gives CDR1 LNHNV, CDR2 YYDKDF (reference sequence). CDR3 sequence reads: CATSRDPRSTGELFF. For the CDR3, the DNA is TGTGCCACCAGCAGAGATCCTCGGAGCACCGGGGAGCTGTTTTTT.

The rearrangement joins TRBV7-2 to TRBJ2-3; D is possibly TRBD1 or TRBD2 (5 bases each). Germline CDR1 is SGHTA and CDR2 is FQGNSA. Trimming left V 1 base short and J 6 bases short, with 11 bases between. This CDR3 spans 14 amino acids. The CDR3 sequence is CASSLVGWGDTQYF. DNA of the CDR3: TGTGCCAGCAGCTTAGTAGGGTGGGGGGATACGCAGTATTTT. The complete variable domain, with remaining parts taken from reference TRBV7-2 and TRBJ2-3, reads GAGVSQSPSNKVTEKGKDVELRCDPISGHTALYWYRQSLGQGLEFLIYFQGNSAPDKSGLPSDRFSAERTGGSVSTLTIQRTQQEDSAVYLCASSLVGWGDTQYFGPGTRLTVL.

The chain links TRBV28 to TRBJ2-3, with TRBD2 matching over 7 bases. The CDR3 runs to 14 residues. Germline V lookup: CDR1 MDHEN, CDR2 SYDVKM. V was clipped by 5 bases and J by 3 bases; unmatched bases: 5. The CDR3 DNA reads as TGTGCCAGCAGTGGGGCTAGCGGAACAGATACGCAGTATTTT. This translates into CASSGASGTDTQYF.

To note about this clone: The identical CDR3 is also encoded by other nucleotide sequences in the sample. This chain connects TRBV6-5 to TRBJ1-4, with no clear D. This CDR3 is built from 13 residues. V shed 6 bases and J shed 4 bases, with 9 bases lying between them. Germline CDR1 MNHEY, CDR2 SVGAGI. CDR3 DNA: TGTGCCAGCAGCCCCCGGGGTAATGAAAAACTGTTTTTT. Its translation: CASSPRGNEKLFF.

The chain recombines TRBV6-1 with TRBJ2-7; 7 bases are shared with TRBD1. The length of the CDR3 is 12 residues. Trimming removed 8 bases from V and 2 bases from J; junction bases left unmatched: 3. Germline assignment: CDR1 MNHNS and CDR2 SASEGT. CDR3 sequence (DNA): TGTGCCAGCGGACAGGTTCCCTACGAGCAGTACTTC. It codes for CASGQVPYEQYF.

The DNA for the CDR3 is TGCGCCAGCAGCCATCCTGGTGAGGCTGAGGAAAAACTGTTTTTT. This gives the protein CASSHPGEAEEKLFF. J is TRBJ1-4 and V is TRBV4-1; D gene uncertain. CDR3 length equals 15 residues. With 3 bases removed from V and 8 bases from J, the gap between germline ends came to 16 bases. The germline CDR1 and CDR2 sequences are MGHRA and YSYEKL.

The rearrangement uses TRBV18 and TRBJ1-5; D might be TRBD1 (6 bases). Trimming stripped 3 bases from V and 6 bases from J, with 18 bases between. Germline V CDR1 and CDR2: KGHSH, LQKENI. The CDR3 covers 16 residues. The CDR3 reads CASSPGPGGAGQPQHF. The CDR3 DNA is TGTGCCAGCTCACCGGGACCGGGGGGGGCGGGTCAGCCCCAGCATTTT.

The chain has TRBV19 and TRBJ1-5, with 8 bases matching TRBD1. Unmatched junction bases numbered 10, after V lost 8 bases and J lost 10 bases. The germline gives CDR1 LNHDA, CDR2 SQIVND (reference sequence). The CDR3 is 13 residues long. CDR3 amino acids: CASQQGALRPQHF. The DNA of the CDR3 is TGTGCCAGTCAGCAGGGGGCCTTAAGACCCCAGCATTTT. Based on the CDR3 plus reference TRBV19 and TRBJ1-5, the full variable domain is DGGITQSPKYLFRKEGQNVTLSCEQNLNHDAMYWYRQDPGQGLRLIYYSQIVNDFQKGDIAEGYSVSREKKESFPLTVTSAQKNPTAFYLCASQQGALRPQHFGDGTRLSIL.